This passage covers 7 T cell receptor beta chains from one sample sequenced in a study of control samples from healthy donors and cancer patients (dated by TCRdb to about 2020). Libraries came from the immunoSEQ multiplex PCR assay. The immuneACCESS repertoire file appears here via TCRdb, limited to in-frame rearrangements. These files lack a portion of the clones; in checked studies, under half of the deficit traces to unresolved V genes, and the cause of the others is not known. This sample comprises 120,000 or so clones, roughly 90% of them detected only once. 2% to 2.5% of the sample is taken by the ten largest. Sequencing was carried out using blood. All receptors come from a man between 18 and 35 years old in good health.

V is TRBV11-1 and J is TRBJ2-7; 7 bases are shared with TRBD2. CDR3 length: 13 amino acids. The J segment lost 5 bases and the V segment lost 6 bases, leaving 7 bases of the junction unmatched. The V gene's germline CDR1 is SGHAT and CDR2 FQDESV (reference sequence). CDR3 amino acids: CASSPGLVNEQYV. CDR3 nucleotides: TGTGCCAGCAGTCCCGGACTAGTAAACGAGCAGTACGTC.

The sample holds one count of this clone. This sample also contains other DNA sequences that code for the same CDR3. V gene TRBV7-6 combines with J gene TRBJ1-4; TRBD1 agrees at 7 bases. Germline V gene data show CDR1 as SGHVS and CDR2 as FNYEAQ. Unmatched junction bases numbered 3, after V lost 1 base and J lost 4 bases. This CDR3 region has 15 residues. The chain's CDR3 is CASSLGRQGNEKLFF. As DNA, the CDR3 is TGTGCCAGCAGCTTAGGAAGACAGGGTAATGAAAAACTGTTTTTT.

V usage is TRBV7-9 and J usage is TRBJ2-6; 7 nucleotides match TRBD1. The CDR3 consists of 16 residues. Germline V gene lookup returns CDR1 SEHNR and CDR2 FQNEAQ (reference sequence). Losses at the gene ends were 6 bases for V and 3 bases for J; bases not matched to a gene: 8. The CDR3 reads CASSHDRESGANVLTF. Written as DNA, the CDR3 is TGTGCCAGCAGTCACGACAGGGAAAGTGGGGCCAACGTCCTGACTTTC.

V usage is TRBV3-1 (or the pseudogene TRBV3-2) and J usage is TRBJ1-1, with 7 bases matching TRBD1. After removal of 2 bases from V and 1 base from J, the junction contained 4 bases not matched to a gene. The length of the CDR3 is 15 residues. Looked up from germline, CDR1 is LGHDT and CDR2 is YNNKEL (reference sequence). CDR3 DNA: TGTGCCAGCAGCCAACGTGGACAGGCGAACACTGAAGCTTTCTTT. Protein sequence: CASSQRGQANTEAFF.

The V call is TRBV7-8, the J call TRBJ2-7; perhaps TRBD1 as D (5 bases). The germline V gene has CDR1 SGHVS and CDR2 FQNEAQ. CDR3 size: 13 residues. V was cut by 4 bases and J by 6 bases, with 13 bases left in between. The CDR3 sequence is CASSWAGLREQYF. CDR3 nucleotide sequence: TGTGCCAGCAGCTGGGCAGGGCTCCGCGAGCAGTACTTC. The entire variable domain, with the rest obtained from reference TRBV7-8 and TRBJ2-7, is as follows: GAGVSQSPRYKVAKRGQDVALRCDPISGHVSLFWYQQALGQGPEFLTYFQNEAQLDKSGLPSDRFFAERPEGSVSTLKIQRTQQEDSAVYLCASSWAGLREQYFGPGTRLTVT.

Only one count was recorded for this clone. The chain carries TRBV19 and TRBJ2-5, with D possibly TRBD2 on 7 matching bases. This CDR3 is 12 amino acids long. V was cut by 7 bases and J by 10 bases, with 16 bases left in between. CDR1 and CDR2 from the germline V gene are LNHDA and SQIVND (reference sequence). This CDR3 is CASTGGEGDQYF. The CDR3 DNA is TGTGCCAGTACGGGGGGCGAGGGCGACCAGTACTTC. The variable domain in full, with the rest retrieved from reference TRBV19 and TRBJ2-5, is DGGITQSPKYLFRKEGQNVTLSCEQNLNHDAMYWYRQDPGQGLRLIYYSQIVNDFQKGDIAEGYSVSREKKESFPLTVTSAQKNPTAFYLCASTGGEGDQYFGPGTRLLVL.

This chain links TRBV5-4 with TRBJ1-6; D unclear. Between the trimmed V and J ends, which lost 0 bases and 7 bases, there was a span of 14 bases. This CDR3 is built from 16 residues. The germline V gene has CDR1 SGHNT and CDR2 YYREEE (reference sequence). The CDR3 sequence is CASSLGPFGSNSPLHF. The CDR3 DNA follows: TGTGCCAGCAGCTTGGGGCCCTTCGGAAGCAATTCACCCCTCCACTTT.